Included here is one TCR beta chain sequence, with context. Its antigen target is currently unknown. No qualities accompany the bases; no much larger clone lies one base away. This sample stems from a study of blood T cell repertoires in COVID-19 (dated by TCRdb to the early 2020s). Concerning the study at large: The collaborator samples originated in the United States, Italy and Spain and spanned the acute and convalescent phases of COVID-19. The repertoires were made available in a free public database intended to serve as a resource for research on the immune response to SARS-CoV-2. The samples were drawn from the first 160 participants of the ongoing ImmuneRACE study and from some 1,300 subjects provided by 6 global collaborators. HLA class I and class II types, where available, came from metadata supplied by the sample provider rather than from assay-based typing. The material from the prospective study consisted of cDNA or gDNA derived from T cells, B-cell-depleted T cells, or PBMCs. Subjects who had been exposed to COVID-19, were actively infected with it, or had recovered from it provided the deeply sampled blood TCRbeta repertoires that made up the dataset. Sample metadata almost always included a de-identified subject ID, COVID-19 status, age in years and sex.

Collaborating institutions collected whole blood in K2EDTA tubes following their own protocols. For TCRbeta analysis, collaborators shipped samples in one of three forms: frozen whole blood, isolated PBMCs, or DNA extracted from either of those sample types. TCRbeta CDR3 regions were amplified from genomic DNA by means of the immunoSEQ Assay, a bias-controlled multiplex PCR. As for the original processing: Within the assay, amplification of reference gene primers was used to estimate how many nucleated cells each sample contained. Sequence reads were collapsed and filtered to measure the absolute abundance of every unique TCRbeta CDR3 rearrangement. Productive Simpson clonality was computed per sample as the square root of Simpson's diversity index over productive rearrangements. TCRdb mirrors the immuneACCESS table, restricted to in-frame sequences. Some clones are absent from its copies; in checked studies, under half trace to an unresolved V gene, and the reason for the others is unknown. D and trimming were read from the DNA, whereas the V and J calls and clone size are those reported in that table. The sample includes about 200,000 clones, with roughly four fifths observed a single time. About 6.9% of the sample lies in the top ten.

Overall results and qualifications from the work: Clinical and demographic metadata were provided uncurated, with the amount varying by source and participant.

Sequencing used peripheral blood. This clonotype was sampled from a human donor with acute or convalescent COVID-19. The donor label of this sample is uncertain.

Read as DNA, the sequence is TGCGCCAGCAGTGGGGACAGGGGCATGTTAAGCTCTGGGGCCAACGTCCTGACTTTC. Its coded protein is CASSGDRGMLSSGANVLTF. The chain is encoded by TRBV23-1 joined to TRBJ2-6; 10 of the junction bases match TRBD1. TRBV23-1 is an ORF for which the function is uncertain. The germline V end is reduced by 5 bases and the J end by 0 bases; junction bases left unmatched: 10. The CDR3 starts with the cysteine, ends with the phenylalanine, and has 19 residues. Only the CDR3 DNA is retained, 57 bases long and in frame from the first base.